This T cell receptor beta chain came from a study of shared clonotypes between healthy human individuals. Germline CDR1 reads KGHSH; CDR2 reads LQKENI. The CDR3 spans 16 residues. The V end was cut by 0 bases, the J end by 4 bases, with 10 bases between. The repertoire was sequenced with immunoSEQ multiplex PCR; TCRdb's copy has only in-frame clones and lacks some. Of under 120,000 clones in the sample, roughly 66% are singletons; the top ten hold around 25%. The receptor comes from a woman in her 30s in good health. This rearrangement joins TRBV18 to TRBJ2-6; D is perhaps TRBD2 (6 bases). Input material: memory CD8+ T cells sorted from blood. The subset was: CD45RO+ cells pooled with CCR7-negative TemRA cells. As DNA, the CDR3 is TGTGCCAGCTCACCACCGTCCGGGAGCGGGGCCAACGTCCTGACTTTC. Translation gives CASSPPSGSGANVLTF.